Included here is one T cell receptor (beta chain) sequence, with context. Its antigen remains unknown. The V and J ends lost 4 bases and 2 bases, in that order; junction bases with no gene match: 4. Germline V gene lookup returns CDR1 SGHVS and CDR2 FNYEAQ. CDR3 length equals 15 residues. This sample is part of a study of blood T cells in healthy people across ages. Study-level findings and limits: Because sorting was not performed, PBMCs prevented conclusive naive versus antigen-experienced comparison. When set beside aged donors, long-lived donors presented more naive CD4+ cells and higher diversity.

Using a J-beta primer mix together with a sample-barcoded 5' primer, a second PCR was run for about 6 to 12 cycles. Using its own MiXCR run on the 5' RACE reads, TCRdb lists one record per CDR3 protein. This sample yields more than 700,000 distinct CDR3 sequences, of which 53% are seen a single time; 41% belongs to the top ten. The source of this sequence is a man older than 75 in good health. The sample consisted of blood. This chain links TRBV7-6 with TRBJ1-1; 10 bases agree with TRBD1. The CDR3 DNA reads as TGTGCCAGCAGCTCAAGGACAGGGGGAAACACTGAAGCTTTCTTT. Translation: CASSSRTGGNTEAFF.